This TCR beta chain appears in the sequencing data of a study of beta chain features in type 1 diabetes (dated by TCRdb to the late 2010s). Regarding the complete study: No differences in mean age, gender distribution, total cell number or subset yield were found between patients and healthy donors. Regulatory and stem cell-like memory subsets were isolated from only 8 patients and 8 healthy donors, whereas naive and central memory subsets came from all 28 donors. A total of under 120,000,000 sorted cells were examined across all samples, and RNA yield correlated strongly with the number of cells per subset. The study compared the TCRB repertoires of sorted circulating CD4+ T cell subsets in recently diagnosed type 1 diabetes patients with those in matched healthy donors.

This clone was counted a few times. What antigen it recognizes has not been identified. No clone much larger than this one lies a single base away; base qualities are absent. The High Capacity cDNA Reverse Transcription Kit was used to reverse transcribe all of the isolated RNA, meaning that expressed TCRB transcripts were what got sequenced. Naive, central memory and regulatory T cell samples underwent deep immunoSEQ sequencing, averaging around 3.7 million total reads per sample. After sorted cells were lysed in RLT buffer, RNA was extracted with DNase-treated RNeasy Micro or Mini kits, with the choice depending on cell number. To prevent cross-contamination, every cell subset was processed on its own, while patient and healthy donor samples were processed together. TCRB sequences were amplified from cDNA with the immunoSEQ multiplex PCR, producing 87-bp fragments spanning the CDR3 region. Sequencing of the amplicons was done on the Illumina HiSeq platform. Per the source publication's procedure: PCR bias was corrected computationally using synthetic template baselines, and reads within Hamming distance 2 were collapsed, with unmergeable singletons discarded. By aligning reads against IMGT, V, D and J genes, CDR3 length, and insertions or deletions at six rearrangement sites were assigned. Within each subset, clonotype counts were normalized to sorted cell number, after which true diversity and Gini coefficients were computed with the tcR R package. The overlap coefficient, calculated on TCRB nucleotide sequences, was used to measure repertoire sharing. Out-of-frame TCRB sequences from naive cells were analyzed as a proxy for the pre-selection repertoire. The source is immuneACCESS, and TCRdb retained only in-frame sequences with V and J called. Part of the clones is not carried over; for the studies checked, unresolved V genes explain less than half of this, and the remainder is unexplained. V, J and clone size reflect that table, while D and trimming were determined from the DNA. This sample has 330,000 or so clones in its table, and around 12% of those were observed once. The ten largest account for 0.0095% to 0.013% of the sample.

Each donor gave one peripheral blood draw, averaging approximately 120 mL, which was collected into heparinised tubes. A BD FACSAria II and a panel including CD45RO, CCR7, CD25, CD127, CD95 and CD27 were used to sort naive, central memory, regulatory and stem cell-like memory CD4+ T cells. Purity was above 95% for every sorted population. PBMCs were isolated immediately by Lymphoprep density gradient centrifugation and stained directly without culture. Samples were stained and sorted in pairs, with one healthy donor and one patient per experiment, so that batch effects were minimized. The germline V gene provides CDR1 LGHNT and CDR2 FRNRAP. The CDR3 has 13 amino acids, counting the end cysteine and phenylalanine. Only CDR3 DNA remains: 39 bases, in frame from the first base. V is shortened by 2 bases, J by 5 bases, and the region joining them spans 10 bases. The research as a whole found: Patients with type 1 diabetes made fewer insertions and deleted more nucleotides at VDJ recombination sites, implying thymic rearrangement abnormalities. Type 1 diabetes patients showed a moderate but significant shortening of TCRB CDR3 length in all four CD4+ subsets. PCR may preferentially amplify shorter templates, but because patient and control samples were amplified and corrected together, any resulting skew would affect both groups equally. Only small numbers of individuals were included in the HLA sub-analyses, which left unresolved whether HLA type had any influence on TCRB rearrangement. Because cDNA was sequenced instead of genomic DNA, highly expressing activated cells could be over-represented, though the groups showed no difference in activation or CD3 levels. Naive, central memory and regulatory TCRB repertoires appeared to be more similar among patients than among healthy donors.

The receptor's source is a woman younger than 30 with type 1 diabetes. Sequencing was carried out using naive CD4+ T cells from blood. This specimen's cell subset or site label, interpreted: true naive CD4+ T cells. Recombination connected TRBV12-5 to TRBJ2-7; no D segment can be confidently identified. The nucleotide sequence reads TGTGCTAGTGGTTTGACGCAGGTAGACGAGCAGTACTTC. Translated, this gives CASGLTQVDEQYF.